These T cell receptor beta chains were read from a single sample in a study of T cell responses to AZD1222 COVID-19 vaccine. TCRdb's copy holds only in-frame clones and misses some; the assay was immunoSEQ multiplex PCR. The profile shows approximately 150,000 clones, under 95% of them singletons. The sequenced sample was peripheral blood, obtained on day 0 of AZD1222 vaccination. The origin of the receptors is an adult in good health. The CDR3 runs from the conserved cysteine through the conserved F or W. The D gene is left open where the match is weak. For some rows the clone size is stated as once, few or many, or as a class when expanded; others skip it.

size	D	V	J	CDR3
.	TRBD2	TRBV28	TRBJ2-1	CASSSILELGLAGTNEQFF
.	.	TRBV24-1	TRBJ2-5	CATSDLTGDQETQYF
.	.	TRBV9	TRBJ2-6	CASSVPSGANVLTF
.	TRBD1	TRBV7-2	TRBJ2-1	CASSPGQYNEQFF
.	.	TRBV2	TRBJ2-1	CASSDGYLEQFF
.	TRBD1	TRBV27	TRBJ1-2	CASTQGQTNYGYTF
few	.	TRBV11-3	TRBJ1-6	CASSSDRGSYNSPLHF
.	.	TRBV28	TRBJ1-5	CASTSAQGGNQPQHF
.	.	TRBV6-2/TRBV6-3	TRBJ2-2	CASSYPGSSGELFF
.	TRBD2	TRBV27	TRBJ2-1	CASTPGRDYNEQFF
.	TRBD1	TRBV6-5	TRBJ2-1	CASRDRATKQFF
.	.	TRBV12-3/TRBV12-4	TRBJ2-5	CASSFGFSETQYF
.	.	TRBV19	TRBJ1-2	CASSIWGEDGYTF
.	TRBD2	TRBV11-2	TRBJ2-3	CASSQPGLAEGEYF
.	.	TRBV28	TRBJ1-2	CASSLLTDYGYTF
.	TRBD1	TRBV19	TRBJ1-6	CASNQGADNSPLHF
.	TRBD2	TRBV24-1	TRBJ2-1	CATSAGLHNEQFF
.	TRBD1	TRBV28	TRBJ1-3	CASSVTGTGNTIYF
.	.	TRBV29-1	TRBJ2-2	CSVGRNANTGELFF
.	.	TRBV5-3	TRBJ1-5	CARSLPGNQPQHF
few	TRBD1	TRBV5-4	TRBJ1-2	CASSPRQGADSGYTF
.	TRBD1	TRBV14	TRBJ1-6	CASRTGTSYNSPLHF
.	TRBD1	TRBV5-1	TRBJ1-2	CASSSGSGTEPGYTF
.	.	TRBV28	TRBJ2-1	CASSPRGEQFF
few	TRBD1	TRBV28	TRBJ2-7	CASSLPGQGRYEQYF
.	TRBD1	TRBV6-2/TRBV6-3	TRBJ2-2	CASSQGQGAGTGELFF
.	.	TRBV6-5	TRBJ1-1	CASSYSRLGTDTEAFF
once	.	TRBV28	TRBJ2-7	CASSLLAGEQYF
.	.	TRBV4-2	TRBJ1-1	CASSHPGGEAFF
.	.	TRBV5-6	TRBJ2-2	CASSQGTFTGELFF
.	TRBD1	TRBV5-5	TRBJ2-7	CASSYSQGKDYEQYF
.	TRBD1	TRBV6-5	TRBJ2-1	CASNGQGSDEQFF
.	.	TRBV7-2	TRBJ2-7	CASSLASGLLYEQYF
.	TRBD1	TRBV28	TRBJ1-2	CATGNQGGGYTF
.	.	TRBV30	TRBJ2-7	CAWTFTRGASSSYEQYF
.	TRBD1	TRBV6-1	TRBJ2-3	CASSGRQGRSSDTQYF
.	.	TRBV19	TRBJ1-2	CASLLQGTSGYTF
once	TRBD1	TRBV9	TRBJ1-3	CASSTPGTGIRGNTIYF
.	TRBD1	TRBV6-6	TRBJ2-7	CASSYQGATYEQYF
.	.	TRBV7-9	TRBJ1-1	CASSHAAEAFF
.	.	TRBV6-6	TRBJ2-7	CASSPGGYEQYF
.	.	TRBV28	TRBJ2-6	CASSSGAGANVLTF
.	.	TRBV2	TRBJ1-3	CASSDRRSGNTIYF
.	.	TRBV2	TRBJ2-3	CASSMGSGGTDTQYF
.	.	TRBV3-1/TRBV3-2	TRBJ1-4	CASSPRTPTNEKLFF
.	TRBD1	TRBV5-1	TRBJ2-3	CASSLPGGDTDTQYF
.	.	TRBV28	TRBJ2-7	CASSQGPNEQYF